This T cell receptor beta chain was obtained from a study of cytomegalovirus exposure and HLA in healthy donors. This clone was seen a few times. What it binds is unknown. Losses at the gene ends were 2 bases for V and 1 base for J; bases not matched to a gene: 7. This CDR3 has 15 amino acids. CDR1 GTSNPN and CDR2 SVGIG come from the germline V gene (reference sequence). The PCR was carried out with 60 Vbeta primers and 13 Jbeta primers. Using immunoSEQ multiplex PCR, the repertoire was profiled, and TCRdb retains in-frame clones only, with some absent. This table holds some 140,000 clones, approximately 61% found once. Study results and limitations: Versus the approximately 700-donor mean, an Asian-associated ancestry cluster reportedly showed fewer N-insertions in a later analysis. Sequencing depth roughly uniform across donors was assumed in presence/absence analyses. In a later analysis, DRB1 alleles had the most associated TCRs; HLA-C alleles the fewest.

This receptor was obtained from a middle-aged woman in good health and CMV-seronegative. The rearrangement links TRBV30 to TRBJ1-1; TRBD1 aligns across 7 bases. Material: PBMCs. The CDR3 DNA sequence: TGTGCCTGGAGTTTTGGGACAGCGAGGAACACTGAAGCTTTCTTT. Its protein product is CAWSFGTARNTEAFF. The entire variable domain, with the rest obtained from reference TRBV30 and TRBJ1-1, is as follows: SQTIHQWPATLVQPVGSPLSLECTVEGTSNPNLYWYRQAAGRGLQLLFYSVGIGQISSEVPQNLSASRPQDRQFILSSKKLLLSDSGFYLCAWSFGTARNTEAFFGQGTRLTVV.